This TCR beta chain was retrieved from a study of beta chain features in type 1 diabetes. Study outcomes and limitations: VDJ junctions from patients with type 1 diabetes contained fewer insertions and more deletions.

Sequenced material consisted of expressed TCRB transcripts (all of the isolated RNA was reverse transcribed). This table comes from immunoSEQ multiplex PCR, and its TCRdb copy is limited to in-frame clones, with some not included. The sample has roughly 140,000 clones; around 8.5% are singletons. The CDR3 is 14 amino acids. Germline loops: CDR1 MGHDK, CDR2 SYGVNS. J gave up 6 bases and V 4 bases, and 7 bases lay outside the gene matches. Each donor gave one heparinised blood draw averaging approximately 120 mL. This clone was seen repeatedly, ten times or more. Its matching antigen is unknown. This clonotype was sampled from a man aged 18-30 years in good health. This sequence joins TRBV25-1 and TRBJ2-7, with 9 bases aligning to TRBD1. Sequenced: central memory CD4+ T cells from blood. In DNA, the CDR3 is TGTGCCAGCAGTGTTCCGGACAGGGGAGGCGAGCAGTACTTC. Protein product: CASSVPDRGGEQYF.